This TCR beta chain was observed in a study of shared clonotypes between healthy human individuals. As concerns this clone: What it binds is not known.

The CDR3 is 18 amino acids. CDR1 and CDR2 from the germline V gene are SNHLY and FYNNEI. The V and J ends lost 6 bases and 0 bases, in that order; junction bases with no gene match: 10. Study-wide results and limits: Roughly 5% was the fraction of naive CD4 clonotypes found shared across several donors.

The naive CD8 fraction comprised CD45RO-negative cells positively selected for CCR7 and excluded terminally differentiated effector memory CD45RA+ cells. Adult Caucasians living in Nashville, Tennessee made up all of the donors. Method: immunoSEQ multiplex PCR; TCRdb's copy keeps in-frame clones and lacks some. The data contain fewer than 1 million clones, about 96% of them singletons. Sequencing was performed on naive CD8+ T cells sorted from blood. This TCR came from a man between 25 and 39 years old in good health. V gene TRBV2 combines with J gene TRBJ2-6, with 8 bases identical to TRBD1. The CDR3 here is CASRETGDIFSGANVLTF. In nucleotides, the CDR3 is TGTGCCAGCAGGGAGACAGGGGATATTTTCTCTGGGGCCAACGTCCTGACTTTC.